One and the same sample provided the 9 T cell receptor beta chains below, sequenced in a study of blood T cell repertoires in COVID-19 (TCRdb year 2020). Library preparation used the immunoSEQ multiplex PCR assay. Drawn from immuneACCESS, this table holds only the in-frame rearrangements with V and J called that TCRdb kept. Clones are partly lost; checked studies trace under half to an unresolved V gene and leave the rest unexplained. The sample records approximately 250,000 clones, around 90% of which are singletons. The ten largest clones add up to more than 0.65% of the sample. Sequences were obtained from peripheral blood. These receptors all come from a man aged 25-40 years with COVID-19, enrolled during active disease.

The rearrangement joins TRBV7-9 to TRBJ2-7; a weak D match, TRBD1 (5 bases). This CDR3 spans 12 amino acids. Between the trimmed V and J ends, which lost 5 bases and 7 bases, there was a span of 12 bases. Germline-derived CDR1 and CDR2 are SEHNR and FQNEAQ (reference sequence). The CDR3 DNA reads TGTGCCAGCAGCCTACCTAGGGGAGAGCAGTACTTC. Translating gives CASSLPRGEQYF.

The chain employs TRBV6-5 and TRBJ1-2, with D uncertain. CDR1 and CDR2 (germline): MNHEY, SVGAGI. V lost 4 bases and J lost 6, with 9 bases in between. This CDR3 spans 12 amino acids. Written as DNA, the CDR3 is TGTGCCAGCAGTTTAAACGGGGATGGCTACACCTTC. Residues: CASSLNGDGYTF.

The CDR3 DNA reads TGTGCCAGCAGCCCAAGTAGGGGAGGTTCACCCCTCCACTTT. Translated, it gives CASSPSRGGSPLHF. The chain has TRBV28 and TRBJ1-6; weak D call: TRBD1 (5 bases). V lost 6 bases, J lost 9 bases, and 15 bases lay in between. CDR3 size: 14 residues. The germline V gene encodes CDR1 MDHEN and CDR2 SYDVKM.

The chain links TRBV24-1 to TRBJ2-1; D may be TRBD1 (5 bases). There are 15 residues in the CDR3. Germline-derived CDR1 and CDR2 are KGHDR and SFDVKD. V was clipped by 3 bases and J by 5 bases, with 13 bases between them. The CDR3 DNA reads as TGTGCCACCAGTGATCCGCAGGGTGAAGACAATGAGCAGTTCTTC. Its protein is CATSDPQGEDNEQFF.

This clone came up once. Since no conserved phenylalanine or tryptophan closes the CDR3, a read error is the likely cause. The DNA is left out, because the CDR3 cannot be placed on it with certainty; the CDR3 is given as TCRdb lists it. The chain is built from TRBV7-9 and TRBJ1-2; the D call in the table, TRBD1, was not verified against the DNA. Germline values: CDR1 SEHNR, CDR2 FQNEAQ (reference sequence). The CDR3 comprises 8 residues, both ends counted. The chain's CDR3 is CASSSTHI.

The chain couples TRBV9 to TRBJ2-3; a possible D gene is TRBD2 (6 bases). The length of the CDR3 is 18 residues. Germline-derived CDR1 and CDR2 are SGDLS and YYNGEE. Trimming stripped 5 bases from V and 4 bases from J, with 26 bases between. The DNA of the CDR3 is TGTGCCAGCAGGCCCGAAGCCGGAGGGACTCCTTCCCCAGATACGCAGTATTTT. Translation: CASRPEAGGTPSPDTQYF.

This sequence joins TRBV5-1 and TRBJ2-5, with TRBD2 identical over 10 bases. V dropped 0 bases and J dropped 4; count of bases not matched to a gene: 18. The CDR3 runs 20 residues. From germline, CDR1 is SGHRS and CDR2 YFSETQ. The chain's CDR3 is CASSLAAIAGGPTLGETQYF. As DNA, the CDR3 is TGCGCCAGCAGCTTGGCCGCGATAGCGGGGGGACCTACGCTGGGAGAGACCCAGTACTTC.

The CDR3, as DNA: TGTGCCAGTAGTATGACTAGCGGGGGGGTCGACGAGCAGTACTTC. Translation gives CASSMTSGGVDEQYF. The chain couples TRBV19 to TRBJ2-7; 14 bases align to TRBD2. J lost 5 bases, V lost 3 bases, and 3 bases had no gene match. Germline V lookup: CDR1 LNHDA, CDR2 SQIVND (reference sequence). The CDR3 sequence is 15 residues long.

The chain couples TRBV6-2 or TRBV6-3 to TRBJ2-3; 13 nucleotides line up with TRBD2. V trimming: 5 bases; J trimming: 2 bases; junction bases outside the gene matches: 10. The CDR3 loop spans 18 amino acids. Germline-derived CDR1 and CDR2 are MNHEY and SVGEGT. Here the CDR3 reads CASSTTGTSGDPTDTQYF. Written as DNA, the CDR3 is TGTGCCAGCAGTACGACCGGGACTAGCGGGGATCCCACAGATACGCAGTATTTT.